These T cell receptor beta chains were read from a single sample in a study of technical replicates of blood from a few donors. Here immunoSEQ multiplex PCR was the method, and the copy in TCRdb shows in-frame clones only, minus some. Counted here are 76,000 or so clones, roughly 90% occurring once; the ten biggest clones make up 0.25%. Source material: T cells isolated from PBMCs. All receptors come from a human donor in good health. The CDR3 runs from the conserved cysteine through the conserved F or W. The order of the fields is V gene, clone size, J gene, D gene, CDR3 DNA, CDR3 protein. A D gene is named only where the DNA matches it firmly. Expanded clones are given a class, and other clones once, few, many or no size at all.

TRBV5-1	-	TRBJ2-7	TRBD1	TGCGCCAGCAGCTCGGACAGGGGAGGCTACGAGCAGTACTTC	CASSSDRGGYEQYF
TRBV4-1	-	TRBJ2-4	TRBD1	TGCGCCAGCAGCTTTGCACGGACAGGGGAAAACATTCAGTACTTC	CASSFARTGENIQYF
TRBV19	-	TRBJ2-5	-	TGTGCCAGTAGCACGGGACTTCAAGAGACCCAGTACTTC	CASSTGLQETQYF
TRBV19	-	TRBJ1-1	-	TGTGCCAGCAGTGACACTTCGAACACTGAAGCTTTCTTT	CASSDTSNTEAFF
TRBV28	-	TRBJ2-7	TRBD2	TGTGCCAGCAGTCGAGGGACTAGCGGCTACGAGCAGTACTTC	CASSRGTSGYEQYF
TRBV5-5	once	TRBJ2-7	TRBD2	TGTGCCAGCAGCTTGGGGGAGGGCCTCGCCTACGAGCAGTACTTC	CASSLGEGLAYEQYF
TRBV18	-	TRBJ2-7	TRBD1	TGTGCCAGCTCACCAGCGACAGGGACCCACGAGCAGTACTTC	CASSPATGTHEQYF
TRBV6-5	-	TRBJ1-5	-	TGTGCCAGCACCAACGGGTGGAGTCAGCCCCAGCATTTT	CASTNGWSQPQHF
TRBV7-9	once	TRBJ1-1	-	TGTGCCAGCAGCCACGACACTTCGAACACTGAAGCTTTCTTT	CASSHDTSNTEAFF
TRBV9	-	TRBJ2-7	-	TGTGCCAGCAGCGTAGGGGGGGAGGAGACCTACGAGCAGTACTTC	CASSVGGEETYEQYF
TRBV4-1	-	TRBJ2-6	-	TGCGCCAGCAGCCAAGTACTGGGACAAGTCTCTGGGGCCAACGTCCTGACTTTC	CASSQVLGQVSGANVLTF
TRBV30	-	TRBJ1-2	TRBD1	TGTGCCTGGGTAGACAGGGGAGGTTTTTTGAATGGCTACACCTTC	CAWVDRGGFLNGYTF
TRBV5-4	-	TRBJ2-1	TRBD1	TGTGCCAGCAGCTCCCCGGGACAGGGACACAATGAGCAGTTCTTC	CASSSPGQGHNEQFF
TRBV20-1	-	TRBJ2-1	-	TGCAGTGCCGATGGACTGACAAGGCAGTTCTTC	CSADGLTRQFF
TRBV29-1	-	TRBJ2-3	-	TGCAGCGTTGCAGGTGCTAGCGTGAGCACAGATACGCAGTATTTT	CSVAGASVSTDTQYF
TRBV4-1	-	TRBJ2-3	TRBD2	TGCGCCAGCAGCCCGGGACTAGCGGGGGGGCTGGGTACAGATACGCAGTATTTT	CASSPGLAGGLGTDTQYF